This passage covers 23 T cell receptor beta chains from one sample sequenced in a study of OX40 agonist ivuxolimab in advanced cancers. The repertoire was sequenced with immunoSEQ multiplex PCR; TCRdb's copy has only in-frame clones and lacks some. The table records more than 80,000 clones, 87% of them present only once. Here the sequenced sample was CD4+ or CD8+ T cells sorted from blood, taken in a trial of the OX40 agonist ivuxolimab. The receptors were gathered from an adult with an advanced solid tumor such as melanoma, head and neck, liver or kidney cancer.

This chain uses TRBV6-1 with TRBJ2-2; possible D gene TRBD2, 6 bases. The ends were cut back, 7 bases at V and 5 bases at J, with 14 bases in the middle. The CDR3 spans 14 residues. Germline values: CDR1 MNHNS, CDR2 SASEGT. This CDR3 is CASTSLARTGELFF. DNA of the CDR3: TGTGCCAGCACTAGCCTAGCGAGAACCGGGGAGCTGTTTTTT.

The gene calls are TRBV5-1 and TRBJ2-4, with D possibly TRBD1 on 5 matching bases. Germline values: CDR1 SGHRS, CDR2 YFSETQ. Trimming took 1 base from V and 7 from J, leaving 15 bases between them. This CDR3 region has 15 residues. DNA of the CDR3: TGCGCCAGCAGCTTGTTTGGGCAGGGAACGAACATTCAGTACTTC. This translates into CASSLFGQGTNIQYF.

The chain links TRBV5-4 to TRBJ1-2; perhaps TRBD1 as D (5 bases). This CDR3 comprises 13 residues. V was pared by 2 bases and J by 8 bases, with 13 bases between. Germline values: CDR1 SGHNT, CDR2 YYREEE (reference sequence). CDR3 in amino acids: CASSFKGSGGYTF. CDR3 DNA: TGTGCCAGCAGCTTTAAGGGGTCAGGGGGCTACACCTTC.

The chain joins TRBV18 to TRBJ2-3; 14 positions match TRBD2. There are 17 residues in the CDR3. Germline V gene data show CDR1 as KGHSH and CDR2 as LQKENI. Trimming at V came to 4 bases and at J to 4 bases, leaving 7 bases not matched to a gene. CDR3 in DNA: TGTGCCAGCTCACAAGGGACTAGCGGGAGAGGTGCAGATACGCAGTATTTT. The encoded protein is CASSQGTSGRGADTQYF.

This chain joins TRBV9 and TRBJ2-5; D call uncertain. V was cut by 0 bases and J by 2 bases, with 11 bases left in between. This CDR3 has 15 amino acids. CDR1 and CDR2 from the germline V gene are SGDLS and YYNGEE. DNA of the CDR3: TGTGCCAGCAGCGTAGTCGCCGCTGGGCAAGAGACCCAGTACTTC. Its protein product is CASSVVAAGQETQYF.

The chain links TRBV5-6 to TRBJ2-3, with a weak D call TRBD2 (6 bases). Germline V gene sequence: CDR1 SGHDT, CDR2 YYEEEE. Trimming cost V 3 bases and J 6 bases, with 20 bases left between them. The CDR3 covers 16 residues. The DNA of the CDR3 is TGTGCCAGCAGCTCGCGACTAGAAGCATCCTGGGATACGCAGTATTTT. This translates into CASSSRLEASWDTQYF.

The J gene is TRBJ1-6, the V gene TRBV30; D call uncertain. The germline V and J ends were trimmed by 1 base and 12 bases, with 16 bases remaining between them. The germline V gene has CDR1 GTSNPN and CDR2 SVGIG (reference sequence). The CDR3 sequence is 14 residues long. CDR3 bases: TGTGCCTGGAGTGAAGCGGGTGGCGATTTACCCCTCCACTTT. Its protein is CAWSEAGGDLPLHF.

This clone has more than one count but fewer than ten. The chain employs TRBV7-2 and TRBJ1-1, with D hard to call. Trimming cost V 5 bases and J 2 bases, with 9 bases left between them. Germline V lookup: CDR1 SGHTA, CDR2 FQGNSA. The CDR3 is made up of 13 amino acids. The CDR3 DNA reads TGTGCCAGCAGCCTCCAGTCAAACACTGAAGCTTTCTTT. The encoded protein is CASSLQSNTEAFF.

V and J are TRBV5-6 and TRBJ2-1; 7 bases are a match to TRBD1. The V gene's germline CDR1 is SGHDT and CDR2 YYEEEE. The CDR3 length is 15 residues. V gave up 1 base and J gave up 5 bases; unmatched junction bases: 6. This CDR3 is CASSLTDRMNNEQFF. The CDR3 region has the DNA TGTGCCAGCAGCTTGACGGACAGGATGAACAATGAGCAGTTCTTC.

The chain joins TRBV30 to TRBJ2-2; D may be TRBD1 (6 bases). The CDR3 extends over 14 amino acids. V was clipped by 1 base and J by 1 base, with 7 bases between them. Germline V gene sequence: CDR1 GTSNPN, CDR2 SVGIG (reference sequence). CDR3 sequence reads: CAWSGGRNTGELFF. CDR3 bases: TGTGCCTGGAGTGGGGGGCGGAACACCGGGGAGCTGTTTTTT.

The chain links TRBV28 to TRBJ1-1; 8 bases fit TRBD1. V lost 2 bases and J lost 6; bases outside the gene matches: 5. Germline CDR1 reads MDHEN; CDR2 reads SYDVKM. CDR3 length: 14 amino acids. DNA of the CDR3: TGTGCCAGCAGTTTAGGAACAGGGGGTGCTGAAGCTTTCTTT. Translating gives CASSLGTGGAEAFF.

The rearrangement uses TRBV11-3 and TRBJ1-1; a possible D gene is TRBD1 (6 bases). Trimming shortened V by 0 bases and J by 9 bases, and 11 bases separated the two germline ends. Germline values: CDR1 SGHNT, CDR2 YENEEA. The CDR3 has 13 residues. CDR3 sequence: CASSLEPGDKAFF. The CDR3 DNA sequence: TGTGCCAGCAGCTTAGAACCAGGGGATAAAGCTTTCTTT.

Only one count was recorded for this clone. The chain joins TRBV2 to TRBJ2-1, with 10 bases identical to TRBD2. With 2 bases clipped from V and 10 bases from J, the junction kept 8 bases outside the gene matches. CDR1 and CDR2 from the germline V gene are SNHLY and FYNNEI. The CDR3 loop spans 15 amino acids. This chain's CDR3 is CASSELLAGTVEQFF. DNA for the CDR3: TGTGCCAGCAGTGAACTACTAGCGGGGACCGTCGAGCAGTTCTTC.

The V and J genes are TRBV19 and TRBJ1-5, with D perhaps matching TRBD1 (5 bases). The CDR3 runs 13 residues. CDR1 and CDR2 (germline): LNHDA, SQIVND (reference sequence). V was trimmed by 6 bases and J by 6 bases, leaving 12 bases between them. CDR3 nucleotides: TGTGCCAGTAGGGGGGTGAGGGCTCAGCCCCAGCATTTT. This translates into CASRGVRAQPQHF.

V is TRBV4-2 and J is TRBJ1-4, with D unclear. CDR3 length: 16 residues. Per the germline V gene, CDR1 is LGHNA and CDR2 is YNFKEQ. Trimming pared 3 bases from V and 6 bases from J, leaving 17 bases between. The DNA for the CDR3 is TGTGCCAGCAGCCAGGGTCAGACAAAGATGGATGAAAAACTGTTTTTT. It specifies CASSQGQTKMDEKLFF.

V gene TRBV18 combines with J gene TRBJ1-1; no clear D gene. V lost 4 bases and J lost 1, with 7 bases in between. In germline, CDR1 is KGHSH, CDR2 LQKENI. This CDR3 contains 13 residues. DNA of the CDR3: TGTGCCAGCTCACTGACGGGGAACACTGAAGCTTTCTTT. It yields the protein CASSLTGNTEAFF.

This clone has a single count. The chain has TRBV6-1 and TRBJ1-5, with no clear D. CDR1 is MNHNS and CDR2 is SASEGT in the germline V gene. The CDR3 is 15 residues long. Trimming removed 10 bases at V and 3 bases at J, with 19 bases between. The CDR3 loop is CATETHVDLNQPQHF. DNA for the CDR3: TGTGCCACCGAAACCCATGTTGATCTCAATCAGCCCCAGCATTTT.

The V and J genes are TRBV6-1 and TRBJ1-1; tentative D call: TRBD1 (6 bases). Germline-derived CDR1 and CDR2 are MNHNS and SASEGT. V was clipped by 4 bases and J by 3 bases, with 15 bases between them. This CDR3 has 15 residues. CDR3 region: CASSVSQGSYTEAFF. CDR3 DNA sequence: TGTGCCAGCAGTGTCTCCCAGGGGAGTTACACTGAAGCTTTCTTT.

The chain recombines TRBV2 with TRBJ1-6; D uncertain. The CDR3 contains 14 residues. V lost 5 bases and J 9 bases, leaving 14 bases between the germline ends. The germline V gene has CDR1 SNHLY and CDR2 FYNNEI. CDR3 sequence (DNA): TGTGCCAGCAGTCCTGGTACCCAAACTTCACCCCTCCACTTT. Translation gives CASSPGTQTSPLHF.

The chain couples TRBV19 to TRBJ1-4, with 11 bases lining up with TRBD1. J gave up 8 bases and V 4 bases, and 9 bases lay outside the gene matches. Per germline, CDR1 LNHDA and CDR2 SQIVND (reference sequence). CDR3 length equals 16 residues. Written as DNA, the CDR3 is TGTGCCAGTAGTAACACCCCCGGGACAGGGGGGGAAAAACTGTTTTTT. This encodes CASSNTPGTGGEKLFF. Full variable domain (missing parts from reference TRBV19 and TRBJ1-4): DGGITQSPKYLFRKEGQNVTLSCEQNLNHDAMYWYRQDPGQGLRLIYYSQIVNDFQKGDIAEGYSVSREKKESFPLTVTSAQKNPTAFYLCASSNTPGTGGEKLFFGSGTQLSVL.

The chain is built from TRBV6-1 and TRBJ2-1; D is perhaps TRBD1 (6 bases). This CDR3 comprises 15 residues. V was cut by 2 bases and J by 1 base, with 9 bases left in between. The V gene's germline CDR1 is MNHNS and CDR2 SASEGT. The CDR3 loop reads CASSEFTGSYNEQFF. CDR3 DNA sequence: TGTGCCAGCAGTGAATTCACAGGGTCCTACAATGAGCAGTTCTTC.

This chain links TRBV10-3 with TRBJ2-3, with D hard to call. V shed 4 bases and J shed 5 bases, with 10 bases lying between them. Looked up from germline, CDR1 is ENHRY and CDR2 is SYGVKD. The CDR3 sequence is 13 residues long. In DNA form, the CDR3 reads TGTGCCATCAGTGGGGTTGTGGGAGATACGCAGTATTTT. Encoded protein: CAISGVVGDTQYF.

This clone was counted a single time. This rearrangement joins TRBV5-1 to TRBJ1-1, with D unclear. This CDR3 comprises 14 residues. Looked up from germline, CDR1 is SGHRS and CDR2 is YFSETQ. V lost 4 bases, J lost 2 bases, and 12 bases lay in between. CDR3 DNA sequence: TGCGCCAGCAGCCACGGTGGGCGAAACACTGAAGCTTTCTTT. Amino acids: CASSHGGRNTEAFF.